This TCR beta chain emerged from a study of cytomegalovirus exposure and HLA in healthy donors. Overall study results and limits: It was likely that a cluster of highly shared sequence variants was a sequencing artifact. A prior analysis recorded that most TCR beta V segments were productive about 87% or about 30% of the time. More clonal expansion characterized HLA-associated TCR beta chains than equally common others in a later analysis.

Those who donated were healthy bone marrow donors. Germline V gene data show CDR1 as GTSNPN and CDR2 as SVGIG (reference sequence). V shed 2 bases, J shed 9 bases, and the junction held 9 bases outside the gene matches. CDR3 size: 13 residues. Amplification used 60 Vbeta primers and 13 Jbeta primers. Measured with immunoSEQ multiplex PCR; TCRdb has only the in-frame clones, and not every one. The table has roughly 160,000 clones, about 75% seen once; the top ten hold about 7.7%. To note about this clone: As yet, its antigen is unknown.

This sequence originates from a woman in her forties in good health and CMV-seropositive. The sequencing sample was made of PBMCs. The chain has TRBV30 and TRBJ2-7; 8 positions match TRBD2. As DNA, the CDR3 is TGTGCCTGGAGTCCGGCTAGCGGGCCTAGGCAGTACTTC. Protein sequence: CAWSPASGPRQYF.